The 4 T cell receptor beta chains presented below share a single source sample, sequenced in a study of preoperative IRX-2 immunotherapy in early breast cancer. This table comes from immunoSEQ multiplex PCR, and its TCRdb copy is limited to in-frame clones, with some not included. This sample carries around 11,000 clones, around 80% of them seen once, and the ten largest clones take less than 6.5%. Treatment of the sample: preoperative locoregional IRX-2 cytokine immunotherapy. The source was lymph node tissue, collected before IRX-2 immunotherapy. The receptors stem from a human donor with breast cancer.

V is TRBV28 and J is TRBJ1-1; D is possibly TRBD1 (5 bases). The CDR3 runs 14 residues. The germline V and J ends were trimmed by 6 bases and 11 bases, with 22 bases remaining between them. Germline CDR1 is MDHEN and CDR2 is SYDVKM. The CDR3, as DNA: TGTGCCAGCAGAACCCCGGGACCAGGGCTGGGTGCTTTCTTT. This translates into CASRTPGPGLGAFF.

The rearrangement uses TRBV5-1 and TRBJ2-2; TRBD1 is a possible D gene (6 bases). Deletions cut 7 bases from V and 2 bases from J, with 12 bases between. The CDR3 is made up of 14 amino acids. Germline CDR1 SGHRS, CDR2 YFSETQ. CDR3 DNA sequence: TGCGCCAGCGTCCAGGGGAGTAACACCGGGGAGCTGTTTTTT. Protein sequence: CASVQGSNTGELFF.

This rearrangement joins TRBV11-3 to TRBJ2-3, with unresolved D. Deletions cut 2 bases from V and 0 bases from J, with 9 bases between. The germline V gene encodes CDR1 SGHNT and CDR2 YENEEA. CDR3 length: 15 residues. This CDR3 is CASSLRRSSTDTQYF. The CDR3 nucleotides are TGTGCCAGCAGCTTAAGGAGATCTAGCACAGATACGCAGTATTTT. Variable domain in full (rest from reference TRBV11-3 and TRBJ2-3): EAGVVQSPRYKIIEKKQPVAFWCNPISGHNTLYWYLQNLGQGPELLIRYENEEAVDDSQLPKDRFSAERLKGVDSTLKIQPAELGDSAVYLCASSLRRSSTDTQYFGPGTRLTVL.

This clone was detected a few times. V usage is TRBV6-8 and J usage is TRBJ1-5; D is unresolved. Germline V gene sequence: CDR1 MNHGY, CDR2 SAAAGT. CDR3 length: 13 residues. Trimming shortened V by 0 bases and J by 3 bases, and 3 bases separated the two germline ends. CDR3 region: CASSYSPNQPQHF. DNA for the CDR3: TGTGCCAGCAGTTACTCTCCCAATCAGCCCCAGCATTTT.